These 25 T cell receptor beta chains were all obtained from the same sample, sequenced in a study of Graves' ophthalmopathy and Graves' hyperthyroidism. The study amplified TCR beta CDR3 regions using RNA transcripts. RT-PCR was first run with HTBI primers, then multiplex PCR in a second round. MiXCR was run by TCRdb on the multiplex PCR reads, yielding one entry per CDR3 protein. The repertoire holds some 390,000 distinct CDR3 sequences, with roughly 18% as singletons. Specimen: peripheral blood. The receptors stem from a woman aged 18 to 35 with Graves' ophthalmopathy.

Ten or more counts support this clonotype. The V call is TRBV7-6, the J call TRBJ1-5; a weak D match, TRBD1 (5 bases). The CDR3 contains 17 residues. V dropped 1 base and J dropped 3 bases, with 16 bases sitting between them. CDR1 and CDR2 from the germline V gene are SGHVS and FNYEAQ. The CDR3, as DNA: TGTGCCAGCAGCTTAGGACCGCCCCAGGGTAACAATCAGCCCCAGCATTTT. This translates into CASSLGPPQGNNQPQHF.

In the case of this clonotype: At one boundary the junction diverges from the germline segment, which might be a read error. V is TRBV28 and J is TRBJ2-5; no clear D. This CDR3 is built from 14 residues. The germline V gene encodes CDR1 MDHEN and CDR2 SYDVKM. The CDR3 bases are TGTGCCAGCAGTTTCACACAAACCCAAGGGACCCAGTACTTC. Protein: CASSFTQTQGTQYF.

The V call is TRBV6-4, the J call TRBJ2-6; no definite D call. The V gene's germline CDR1 is MRHNA and CDR2 SNTAGT. The CDR3 totals 16 residues. Trimming left V 0 bases short and J 0 bases short, with 6 bases between. Here the CDR3 DNA reads TGTGCCAGCAGTGACTCAGCGACCTCTGGGGCCAACGTCCTGACTTTC. Its translation is CASSDSATSGANVLTF.

This clonotype occurred many times. The rearrangement links TRBV30 to TRBJ1-1; D uncertain. Germline V gives CDR1 GTSNPN, CDR2 SVGIG (reference sequence). Trimming removed 4 bases from V and 4 bases from J, with 7 bases in between. The CDR3 has 11 amino acids. CDR3 region: CAWIIFTEAFF. CDR3 nucleotides: TGTGCCTGGATAATCTTCACTGAAGCTTTCTTT.

The rearrangement joins TRBV11-2 to TRBJ1-1; D not resolved. Trimming stripped 5 bases from V and 0 bases from J, with 16 bases between. This CDR3 has 16 residues. Germline CDR1 SGHAT, CDR2 FQNNGV. The CDR3 nucleotides are TGTGCCAGCAGCCAGGACGGGATCGGTATGAACACTGAAGCTTTCTTT. Translating it yields CASSQDGIGMNTEAFF. Looking up the rest from reference TRBV11-2 and TRBJ1-1 gives the full variable domain: EAGVAQSPRYKIIEKRQSVAFWCNPISGHATLYWYQQILGQGPKLLIQFQNNGVVDDSQLPKDRFSAERLKGVDSTLKIQPAKLEDSAVYLCASSQDGIGMNTEAFFGQGTRLTVV.

There are many counts of this clonotype. The chain links TRBV12-3 or TRBV12-4 to TRBJ2-7, with a possible D match to TRBD2 (6 bases). V lost 6 bases and J lost 3, with 15 bases in between. This CDR3 comprises 14 residues. This CDR3 reads CASSSGWRSYEQYF. In nucleotides, the CDR3 is TGTGCCAGCAGCAGCGGGTGGAGGAGCTACGAGCAGTACTTC.

This clonotype was recorded many times. This chain uses TRBV11-2 with TRBJ2-7; D is undetermined. The V gene's germline CDR1 is SGHAT and CDR2 FQNNGV. The CDR3 contains 14 residues. Trimming stripped 4 bases from V and 3 bases from J, with 13 bases between. The CDR3 spells CASSYPVARYEQYF. The CDR3, as DNA: TGTGCCAGCAGCTATCCAGTAGCCCGCTACGAGCAGTACTTC. The variable domain in full, with the rest retrieved from reference TRBV11-2 and TRBJ2-7, is EAGVAQSPRYKIIEKRQSVAFWCNPISGHATLYWYQQILGQGPKLLIQFQNNGVVDDSQLPKDRFSAERLKGVDSTLKIQPAKLEDSAVYLCASSYPVARYEQYFGPGTRLTVT.

The sample holds a few counts of this clonotype. J is TRBJ1-1 and V is TRBV6-5; 9 bases map to TRBD1. CDR1 and CDR2 from the germline V gene are MNHEY and SVGAGI. V dropped 4 bases and J dropped 4; count of bases not matched to a gene: 4. The CDR3 totals 14 residues. CDR3 loop: CASSWTGDSTEAFF. For the CDR3, the DNA is TGTGCCAGCAGTTGGACAGGGGATAGCACTGAAGCTTTCTTT.

This clonotype was recorded many times. The chain uses TRBV28 and TRBJ2-7, with 9 bases matching TRBD1. V trimming: 8 bases; J trimming: 6 bases; junction bases outside the gene matches: 11. The CDR3 runs 14 residues. Germline V gives CDR1 MDHEN, CDR2 SYDVKM. CDR3: CASGGTGYWIEQYF. CDR3 nucleotides: TGTGCCAGCGGGGGGACAGGGTACTGGATCGAGCAGTACTTC.

In this sample, this clonotype turned up many times. J is TRBJ2-7 and V is TRBV7-9; TRBD2 matches 8 bases. CDR1 is SEHNR, CDR2 FQNEAQ, per germline (reference sequence). The CDR3 extends over 16 amino acids. J was trimmed by 6 bases and V by 0 bases; bases with no gene match: 10. CDR3 sequence (DNA): TGTGCCAGCAGCTTAGCACTCGGACTAGCTGAGTCCGAGCAGTACTTC. Its translation is CASSLALGLAESEQYF.

Ten or more counts support this clonotype. The CDR3 here is CASSLGTGEPEAFF. The DNA of the CDR3 is TGTGCCAGCAGTTTAGGCACAGGGGAACCTGAAGCTTTCTTT. This sequence joins TRBV28 and TRBJ1-1, with 7 bases aligning to TRBD1. The germline CDR1 and CDR2 sequences are MDHEN and SYDVKM. The CDR3 spans 14 residues. J gave up 6 bases and V 2 bases, and 6 bases lay outside the gene matches. The complete variable domain, with remaining parts taken from reference TRBV28 and TRBJ1-1, reads DVKVTQSSRYLVKRTGEKVFLECVQDMDHENMFWYRQDPGLGLRLIYFSYDVKMKEKGDIPEGYSVSREKKERFSLILESASTNQTSMYLCASSLGTGEPEAFFGQGTRLTVV.

The chain couples TRBV20-1 to TRBJ2-2; D might be TRBD2 (5 bases). This CDR3 is built from 14 residues. V dropped 6 bases and J dropped 4 bases, with 15 bases sitting between them. CDR1 and CDR2 from the germline V gene are DFQATT and SNEGSKA (reference sequence). The chain's CDR3 is CSARRTNPTGELFF. CDR3 bases: TGCAGTGCCAGGAGGACGAATCCCACCGGGGAGCTGTTTTTT.

J is TRBJ1-2 and V is TRBV18; a weak D match, TRBD1 (6 bases). V lost 2 bases and J 5 bases, leaving 15 bases between the germline ends. This CDR3 is 15 amino acids long. Germline loops: CDR1 KGHSH, CDR2 LQKENI. The CDR3 DNA is TGTGCCAGCTCACCAGCCCCGGGGGGCGAATATGGCTACACCTTC. Translated: CASSPAPGGEYGYTF.

The V gene is TRBV12-3 or TRBV12-4, the J gene TRBJ2-4; D might be TRBD2 (6 bases). The CDR3 contains 12 residues. Trimming cost V 3 bases and J 8 bases, with 8 bases left between them. CDR3 in DNA: TGTGCCAGCAGTTTGGTAGCGGACATTCAGTACTTC. This translates into CASSLVADIQYF.

This clonotype was counted ten times or more. V gene TRBV9 combines with J gene TRBJ2-7; 8 bases map to TRBD1. This CDR3 region has 15 residues. The germline CDR1 and CDR2 sequences are SGDLS and YYNGEE. The V and J ends lost 0 bases and 2 bases, in that order; junction bases with no gene match: 4. The CDR3 protein is CASSVGGQDAYEQYF. The CDR3 region has the DNA TGTGCCAGCAGCGTAGGGGGACAGGACGCCTACGAGCAGTACTTC.

This chain joins TRBV6-2 or TRBV6-3 and TRBJ2-7; D is unresolved. V was pared by 2 bases and J by 2 bases, with 7 bases between. Germline V gene sequence: CDR1 MNHEY, CDR2 SVGEGT. The CDR3 is made up of 13 amino acids. The CDR3: CASSYVPTYEQYF. As DNA, the CDR3 is TGTGCCAGCAGTTACGTACCTACCTACGAGCAGTACTTC.

This clonotype was observed many times. The rearrangement joins TRBV13 to TRBJ2-4; perhaps TRBD1 as D (5 bases). V shed 1 base and J shed 3 bases, with 13 bases lying between them. This CDR3 spans 16 amino acids. Per the germline V gene, CDR1 is PRHDT and CDR2 is FYEKMQ (reference sequence). The CDR3 sequence is CASSLEGARSKNIQYF. CDR3 bases: TGTGCCAGCAGCTTAGAAGGGGCGCGGAGCAAAAACATTCAGTACTTC.

This clonotype was observed at least ten times. The rearrangement joins TRBV28 to TRBJ2-3, with D possibly TRBD1 on 6 matching bases. The germline V gene encodes CDR1 MDHEN and CDR2 SYDVKM. V shed 6 bases and J shed 2 bases, with 18 bases lying between them. The CDR3 runs 16 residues. The CDR3 spells CASSTERGIYTDTQYF. DNA of the CDR3: TGTGCCAGCAGCACGGAGAGGGGGATATACACAGATACGCAGTATTTT.

There are many counts of this clonotype. The chain combines TRBV27 with TRBJ2-7; D unresolved. Trimming removed 6 bases at V and 3 bases at J, with 18 bases between. CDR1 and CDR2 from the germline V gene are MNHEY and SMNVEV (reference sequence). The CDR3 is 15 residues long. This CDR3 is CASRNTRIDGYEQYF. The CDR3 coding sequence is TGTGCCAGCAGGAATACAAGGATAGACGGCTACGAGCAGTACTTC.

This clonotype showed up many times. The CDR3 protein is CAWRASLAQSNQPQHF. Written as DNA, the CDR3 is TGTGCCTGGAGGGCATCCCTAGCACAAAGCAATCAGCCCCAGCATTTT. The gene calls are TRBV30 and TRBJ1-5; D remains ambiguous. The CDR3 consists of 16 residues. V was pared by 3 bases and J by 1 base, with 16 bases between. Germline-derived CDR1 and CDR2 are GTSNPN and SVGIG (reference sequence). The full variable domain, completed using reference TRBV30 and TRBJ1-5, is SQTIHQWPATLVQPVGSPLSLECTVEGTSNPNLYWYRQAAGRGLQLLFYSVGIGQISSEVPQNLSASRPQDRQFILSSKKLLLSDSGFYLCAWRASLAQSNQPQHFGDGTRLSIL.

This clonotype was counted at least ten times. The chain uses TRBV7-3 and TRBJ1-1; perhaps TRBD1 as D (5 bases). CDR1 is SGHTA and CDR2 is FQGTGA in the germline V gene. The CDR3 is 14 residues long. V dropped 3 bases and J dropped 2 bases, with 10 bases sitting between them. This CDR3 is CASSLRGSNTEAFF. CDR3 nucleotides: TGTGCCAGCAGCTTGCGGGGGTCTAACACTGAAGCTTTCTTT. Looking up the rest from reference TRBV7-3 and TRBJ1-1 gives the full variable domain: GAGVSQTPSNKVTEKGKYVELRCDPISGHTALYWYRQSLGQGPEFLIYFQGTGAADDSGLPNDRFFAVRPEGSVSTLKIQRTERGDSAVYLCASSLRGSNTEAFFGQGTRLTVV.

The chain links TRBV29-1 to TRBJ2-5, with D possibly TRBD2 on 5 matching bases. The CDR3 loop spans 13 amino acids. Germline V CDR1 and CDR2: SQVTM, ANQGSEA. V lost 5 bases and J 5 bases, leaving 15 bases between the germline ends. The DNA for the CDR3 is TGCAGCGTTTCCGGCCAACTAGGCGAGACCCAGTACTTC. Translation gives CSVSGQLGETQYF. The full variable domain, completed using reference TRBV29-1 and TRBJ2-5, is SAVISQKPSRDICQRGTSLTIQCQVDSQVTMMFWYRQQPGQSLTLIATANQGSEATYESGFVIDKFPISRPNLTFSTLTVSNMSPEDSSIYLCSVSGQLGETQYFGPGTRLLVL.

This clonotype came up many times. This chain joins TRBV5-1 and TRBJ1-1, with 12 bases matching TRBD1. This CDR3 is 14 amino acids long. With 0 bases clipped from V and 10 bases from J, the junction kept 4 bases outside the gene matches. The V gene's germline CDR1 is SGHRS and CDR2 YFSETQ. CDR3 bases: TGCGCCAGCAGCTTGGAGGGACAGGGGGCGCGAGCTTTCTTT. It is translated as CASSLEGQGARAFF.

This clonotype showed up many times. This chain joins TRBV7-2 and TRBJ2-5; possibly TRBD2 for D (6 bases). Germline V gives CDR1 SGHTA, CDR2 FQGNSA. V was trimmed by 5 bases and J by 3 bases, leaving 13 bases between them. This CDR3 is built from 14 residues. CDR3 DNA sequence: TGTGCCAGCAGCCCGAGACTAGAGAAAGAGACCCAGTACTTC. It specifies CASSPRLEKETQYF.

This clonotype was recorded many times. The chain joins TRBV6-1 to TRBJ1-5; 8 bases agree with TRBD1. Looked up from germline, CDR1 is MNHNS and CDR2 is SASEGT. The CDR3 loop spans 14 amino acids. J gave up 9 bases and V 5 bases, and 9 bases lay outside the gene matches. CDR3 in DNA: TGTGCCAGCAGTCCGGACAGGGTCGGACGGCCCCAGCATTTT. It yields the protein CASSPDRVGRPQHF.